One T cell receptor beta chain is described in this entry. Only in-frame clones appear in the TCRdb table, and some are missing; sequencing was by immunoSEQ multiplex PCR. The sample carries over 2 million clones, around 90% recorded once. This sample is part of a study of shared clonotypes between healthy human individuals. The CDR3 has 11 amino acids. Per germline, CDR1 MNHEY and CDR2 SMNVEV (reference sequence). The V end was cut by 5 bases, the J end by 6 bases, with 6 bases between. This clonotype was sampled from a man between 18 and 35 years old in good health. Some clones in this sample may be carry-over from other donors' samples. The V call is TRBV27, the J call TRBJ2-3; unclear D gene. Sequences were obtained from naive CD4+ T cells from PBMCs. This sample's subset: CD45RA+ positively selected. The CDR3: CASSERDTQYF. The CDR3 DNA reads as TGTGCCAGCAGTGAGAGGGATACGCAGTATTTT.